This T cell receptor (beta chain) was observed in a study of graft-versus-host responses after intestinal transplantation. Germline loops: CDR1 LNHDA, CDR2 SQIVND (reference sequence). This CDR3 contains 13 residues. Trimming removed 6 bases at V and 4 bases at J, with 11 bases between. A word on this clone: Its antigen is unidentified.

TCRdb's table, derived via immunoSEQ multiplex PCR, lists solely in-frame clones and lacks some. Of 55,000 to 70,000 clones listed, 90% to 95% were seen once; the top ten hold approximately 2.9%. Study observations and caveats: Allografts of one patient group, those with graft-donor T cell macrochimerism, had high graft-versus-host to host-versus-graft clonal ratios. Investigators detected GvH clones in recipient marrow, with some emerging earlier in ileum or blood.

The sample was PBMCs, taken less than 130 days after intestinal transplantation. The rearrangement links TRBV19 to TRBJ2-3; D may match TRBD1 or TRBD2 (6 bases each). The sequence derives from a human patient who received an intestinal transplant, so some T cells may come from the graft donor. CDR3 sequence (DNA): TGTGCCAGTAGCCCGAGGGGGGCAGATACGCAGTATTTT. Residues: CASSPRGADTQYF.